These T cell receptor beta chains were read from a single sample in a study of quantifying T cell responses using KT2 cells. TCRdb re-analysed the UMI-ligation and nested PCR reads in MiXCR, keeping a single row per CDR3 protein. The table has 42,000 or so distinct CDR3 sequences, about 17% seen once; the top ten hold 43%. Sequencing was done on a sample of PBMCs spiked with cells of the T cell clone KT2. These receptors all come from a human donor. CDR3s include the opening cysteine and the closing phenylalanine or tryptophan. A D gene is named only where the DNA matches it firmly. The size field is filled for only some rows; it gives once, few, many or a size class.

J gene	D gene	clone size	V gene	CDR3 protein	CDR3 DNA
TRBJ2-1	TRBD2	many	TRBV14	CASSRTSMYNEQFF	TGTGCCAGCAGTCGGACTAGCATGTATAATGAGCAGTTCTTC
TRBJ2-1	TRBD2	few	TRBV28	CASSLVTSGTYNEQFF	TGTGCCAGCAGTTTAGTCACTAGCGGAACCTACAATGAGCAGTTCTTC
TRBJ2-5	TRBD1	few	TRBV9	CASSAPLIRDRQETQYF	TGTGCCAGCAGCGCCCCCCTGATCCGGGACAGACAAGAGACCCAGTACTTC
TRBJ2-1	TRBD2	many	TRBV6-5	CASSYQTGLAGGQGNEQFF	TGTGCCAGCAGTTACCAAACTGGACTAGCGGGAGGCCAAGGGAATGAGCAGTTCTTC
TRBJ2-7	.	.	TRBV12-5	CASAPTGTNNYEQYF	TGTGCTAGTGCCCCCACCGGGACAAATAACTACGAGCAGTACTTC
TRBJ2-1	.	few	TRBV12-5	CASGTPTGEQFF	TGTGCTAGTGGTACACCGACGGGCGAGCAGTTCTTC
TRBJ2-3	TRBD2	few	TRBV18	CASSNLGTSALTDTQYF	TGTGCCAGCTCAAACCTTGGGACTAGCGCCCTCACAGATACGCAGTATTTT
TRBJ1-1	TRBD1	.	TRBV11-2	CASSRQSRGFNTEAFF	TGTGCCAGCAGCCGACAATCCAGGGGGTTCAACACTGAAGCTTTCTTT
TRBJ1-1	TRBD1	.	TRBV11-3	CASSTGQGYTEAFF	TGTGCCAGCAGCACGGGACAGGGGTACACTGAAGCTTTCTTT
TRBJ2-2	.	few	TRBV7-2	CASSVGNRAGELFF	TGTGCCAGCAGCGTCGGAAACAGGGCCGGGGAGCTGTTTTTT
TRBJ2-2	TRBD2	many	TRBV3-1	CASSQRGTTTGELFF	TGTGCCAGCAGCCAACGCGGGACTACCACGGGGGAGCTGTTTTTT
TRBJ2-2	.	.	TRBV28	CASSFFGQNTGELFF	TGTGCCAGCAGTTTCTTCGGGCAAAACACCGGGGAGCTGTTTTTT
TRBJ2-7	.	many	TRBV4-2	CASSQDDGTYEQYF	TGTGCCAGCAGCCAAGATGACGGAACCTACGAGCAGTACTTC
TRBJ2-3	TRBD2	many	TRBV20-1	CSARELADLSTDTQYF	TGCAGTGCTAGAGAACTAGCGGACCTAAGCACAGATACGCAGTATTTT
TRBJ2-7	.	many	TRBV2	CASRLGEVYEQYF	TGTGCCAGCCGCCTGGGGGAGGTCTACGAGCAGTACTTC
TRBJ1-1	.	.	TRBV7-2	CASSLIGGGEAFF	TGTGCCAGCAGCTTAATAGGGGGAGGTGAAGCTTTCTTT
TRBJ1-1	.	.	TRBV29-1	CSVEKRFTTEAFF	TGCAGCGTTGAAAAACGGTTTACCACTGAAGCTTTCTTT
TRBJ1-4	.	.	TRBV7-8	CASSSVPTNEKLFF	TGTGCCAGCAGCTCGGTCCCAACTAATGAAAAACTGTTTTTT
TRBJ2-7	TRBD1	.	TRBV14	CASSDRDLGTYEQYF	TGTGCCAGCAGTGACAGGGATTTGGGCACCTACGAGCAGTACTTC
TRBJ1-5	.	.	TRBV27	CASSFGYMGNQPQHF	TGTGCCAGCAGTTTTGGGTACATGGGCAATCAGCCCCAGCATTTT
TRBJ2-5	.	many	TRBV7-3	CASSLTGDAETQYF	TGTGCCAGCAGCTTAACCGGGGATGCAGAGACCCAGTACTTC
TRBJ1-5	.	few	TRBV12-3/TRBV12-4	CASSLEQARQPQHF	TGTGCCAGCAGTTTAGAACAGGCAAGGCAGCCCCAGCATTTT
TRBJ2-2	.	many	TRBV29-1	CSVSGITNTGELFF	TGCAGCGTTTCAGGGATTACGAACACCGGGGAGCTGTTTTTT
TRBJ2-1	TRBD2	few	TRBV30	CAWTGGYNEQFF	TGTGCCTGGACGGGGGGGTACAATGAGCAGTTCTTC
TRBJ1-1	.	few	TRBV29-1	CSVETGGVTEAFF	TGCAGCGTTGAAACAGGAGGGGTCACTGAAGCTTTCTTT
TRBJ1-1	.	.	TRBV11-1	CASSFNRGTEAFF	TGTGCCAGCAGCTTCAATAGGGGGACTGAAGCTTTCTTT
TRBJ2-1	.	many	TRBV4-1	CASSQGASGRSRNEQFF	TGCGCCAGCAGCCAAGGAGCGTCAGGTCGGTCTCGGAATGAGCAGTTCTTC
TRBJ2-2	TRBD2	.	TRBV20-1	CSAMGLAGNTGELFF	TGCAGTGCTATGGGTCTAGCGGGTAACACCGGGGAGCTGTTTTTT
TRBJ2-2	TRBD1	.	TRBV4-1	CASSQALGQGRYTGELFF	TGCGCCAGCAGCCAAGCTCTAGGACAGGGTCGGTACACCGGGGAGCTGTTTTTT
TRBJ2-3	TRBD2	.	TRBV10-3	CAISDAGGHGDTQYF	TGTGCCATCAGTGACGCGGGGGGGCATGGAGATACGCAGTATTTT
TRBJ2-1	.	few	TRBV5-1	CASSLAIGDEQFF	TGCGCCAGCAGCTTGGCCATTGGCGATGAGCAGTTCTTC
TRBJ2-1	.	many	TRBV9	CASSVGYEQFF	TGTGCCAGCAGCGTAGGGTATGAGCAGTTCTTC
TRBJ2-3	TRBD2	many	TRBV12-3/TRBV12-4	CASSLGGEAGVSTSRDTQYF	TGTGCCAGCAGTTTAGGGGGCGAGGCGGGAGTGAGTACCAGCCGAGATACGCAGTATTTT
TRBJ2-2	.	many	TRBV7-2	CASSLERTVTGELFF	TGTGCCAGCAGCTTAGAGAGGACAGTCACCGGGGAGCTGTTTTTT
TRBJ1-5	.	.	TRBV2	CASSVGTLHQPQHF	TGTGCCAGCAGTGTGGGGACACTTCATCAGCCCCAGCATTTT
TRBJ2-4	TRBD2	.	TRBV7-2	CASSLLAGDKNIQYF	TGTGCCAGCAGCTTGCTAGCGGGGGACAAAAACATTCAGTACTTC
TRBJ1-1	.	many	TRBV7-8	CASSLARTSNTEAFF	TGTGCCAGCAGCTTAGCACGCACTTCGAACACTGAAGCTTTCTTT
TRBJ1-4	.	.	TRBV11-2	CASSLVPQANEKLFF	TGTGCCAGCAGCTTAGTTCCCCAGGCTAATGAAAAACTGTTTTTT
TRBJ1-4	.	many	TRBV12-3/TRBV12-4	CASSLQNRLDEKLFF	TGTGCCAGCAGTTTGCAGAACAGGTTGGATGAAAAACTGTTTTTT
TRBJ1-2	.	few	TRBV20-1	CSPGHKGDYGYTF	TGCAGCCCTGGACATAAGGGGGACTATGGCTACACCTTC
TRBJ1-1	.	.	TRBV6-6	CASSLGGFNTEAFF	TGTGCCAGCAGCCTGGGAGGTTTTAACACTGAAGCTTTCTTT
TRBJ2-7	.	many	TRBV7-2	CASSLATGQNYEQYF	TGTGCCAGCAGCTTAGCGACAGGTCAAAACTACGAGCAGTACTTC
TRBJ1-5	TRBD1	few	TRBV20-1	CSATRQGAFPDNQPQHF	TGCAGTGCTACGCGACAGGGGGCTTTTCCGGACAATCAGCCCCAGCATTTT
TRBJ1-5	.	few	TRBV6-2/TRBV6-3	CASSSGQGRHQPQHF	TGTGCCAGCAGTTCTGGGCAGGGGAGGCATCAGCCCCAGCATTTT
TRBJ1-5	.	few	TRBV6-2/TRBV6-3	CASSWGLNQPQHF	TGTGCCAGCAGTTGGGGCCTCAATCAGCCCCAGCATTTT
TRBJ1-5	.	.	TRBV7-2	CASSRFSNQPQHF	TGTGCCAGCAGCCGATTCAGCAATCAGCCCCAGCATTTT
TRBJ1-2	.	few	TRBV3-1	CASSQEATDYGYTF	TGTGCCAGCAGCCAAGAGGCGACGGACTATGGCTACACCTTC
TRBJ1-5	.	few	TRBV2	CASSAGFRQPQHF	TGTGCCAGCAGTGCAGGGTTCCGGCAGCCCCAGCATTTT
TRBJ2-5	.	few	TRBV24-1	CATSDDWNQETQYF	TGTGCCACCAGTGATGATTGGAACCAAGAGACCCAGTACTTC
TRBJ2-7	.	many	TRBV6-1	CASRYWSSYEQYF	TGTGCCAGCAGATACTGGAGCTCCTACGAGCAGTACTTC
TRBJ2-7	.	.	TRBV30	CAWSADRLGEQYF	TGTGCCTGGAGTGCCGACAGGTTGGGCGAGCAGTACTTC
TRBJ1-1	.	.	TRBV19	CASRLDRSENTEAFF	TGTGCCAGTAGGCTTGACAGGTCAGAGAACACTGAAGCTTTCTTT
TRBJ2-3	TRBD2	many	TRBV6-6	CASTTTSGSTDTQYF	TGTGCCAGCACCACGACTAGCGGGAGCACAGATACGCAGTATTTT
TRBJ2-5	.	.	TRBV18	CASSRGAGETQYF	TGTGCCAGCTCACGAGGGGCCGGGGAGACCCAGTACTTC